Below, 3 T cell receptor beta chains from the same sample are listed, as sequenced in a study of blood T cell repertoires in COVID-19. TCRdb's table, derived via immunoSEQ multiplex PCR, lists solely in-frame clones and lacks some. The sample yields 250,000 to 350,000 clones, over 70% seen once. The sample was peripheral blood. The source is a woman aged 45 to 65 with acute or convalescent COVID-19.

The rearrangement uses TRBV30 and TRBJ1-1; 9 nucleotides line up with TRBD1. The germline CDR1 and CDR2 sequences are GTSNPN and SVGIG (reference sequence). CDR3 length equals 14 residues. Germline trimming cut 3 bases from V and 5 bases from J; bases unmatched to any gene: 7. This CDR3 is CAWSLTGGGTEAFF. The CDR3 DNA follows: TGTGCCTGGAGCCTGACAGGGGGTGGTACTGAAGCTTTCTTT.

The genes are TRBV9 and TRBJ1-5, with TRBD1 identical over 8 bases. The length of the CDR3 is 15 residues. The V gene's germline CDR1 is SGDLS and CDR2 YYNGEE. The V gene end was trimmed by 0 bases and the J gene end by 7 bases; junction bases not matched to a gene: 6. CDR3 coding DNA: TGTGCCAGCAGCGTAGGGCAGGGGGCTCGGCAGCCCCAGCATTTT. Translated: CASSVGQGARQPQHF.

The chain employs TRBV10-3 and TRBJ1-1; 7 bases are shared with TRBD1. The CDR3 contains 16 residues. The J segment lost 1 base and the V segment lost 3 bases, leaving 8 bases of the junction unmatched. Germline V gives CDR1 ENHRY, CDR2 SYGVKD. The CDR3 sequence: CAISDRMGQTNTEAFF. CDR3 coding DNA: TGTGCCATCAGTGACCGTATGGGACAGACGAACACTGAAGCTTTCTTT.